This T cell receptor beta chain stems from a study of T cells expressing NK-cell markers. Study-wide context: Sorted CD3+CD56+NKG2C+, CD3+CD56+NKG2C- and CD3+CD56-NKG2C+ T cells supplied TCR beta repertoires. Notes on the study in general: There were a handful of donors in whom these clonotypes also led the CD3+CD56-NKG2C+ fraction.

For TCR beta, cDNA was produced by 5'RACE template switching with UMIs. Reprocessing the 5' RACE reads, TCRdb reports a single entry for every CDR3 protein and omits DNA. This listing includes approximately 150,000 distinct CDR3 sequences. Concerning this clonotype: Its specificity is unknown.

The specimen sequenced was blood T cells: a sorted CD56 or NKG2C T cell subset, CD4+ or CD8+ T cells, or bulk PBMC T cells (not recorded which). This clonotype originated in a young man in good health.

CDR3 amino acids: CASSLRQFGDVNTEAFF. The chain has TRBV13 and TRBJ1-1. Germline V gives CDR1 PRHDT, CDR2 FYEKMQ (reference sequence). The CDR3 is made up of 17 amino acids.